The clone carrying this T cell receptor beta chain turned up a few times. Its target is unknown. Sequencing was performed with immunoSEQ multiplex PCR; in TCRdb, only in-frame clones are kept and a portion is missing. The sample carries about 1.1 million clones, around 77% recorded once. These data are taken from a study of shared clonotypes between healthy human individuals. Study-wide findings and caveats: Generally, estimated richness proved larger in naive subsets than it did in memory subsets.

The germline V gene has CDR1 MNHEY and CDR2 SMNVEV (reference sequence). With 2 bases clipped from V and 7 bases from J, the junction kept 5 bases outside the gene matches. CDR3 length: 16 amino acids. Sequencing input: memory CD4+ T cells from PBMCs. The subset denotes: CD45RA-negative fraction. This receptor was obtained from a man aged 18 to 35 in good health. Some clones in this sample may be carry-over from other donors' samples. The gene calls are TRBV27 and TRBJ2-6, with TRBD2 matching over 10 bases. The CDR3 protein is CASSLRLLAGANVLTF. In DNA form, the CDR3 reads TGTGCCAGCAGTTTACGGCTACTAGCGGGAGCCAACGTCCTGACTTTC.